The 15 T cell receptor beta chains in this list originate from one sample, sequenced in a study of cytomegalovirus exposure and HLA in healthy donors. The PCR was carried out with 60 Vbeta primers and 13 Jbeta primers. Repertoires were generated with immunoSEQ multiplex PCR, while TCRdb's copy carries only in-frame clones and drops some. There are about 99,000 clones in the sample; around 77% occur only once, and roughly 3% lies in the top ten. The specimen was PBMCs. Receptors originate from a man in his forties in good health and CMV-seronegative.

This chain joins TRBV7-9 and TRBJ1-1; D uncertain. The CDR3 runs 12 residues. Germline loops: CDR1 SEHNR, CDR2 FQNEAQ (reference sequence). V lost 5 bases and J lost 3, with 7 bases in between. DNA for the CDR3: TGTGCCAGCAGCCAACAGTACACTGAAGCTTTCTTT. The encoded protein is CASSQQYTEAFF.

The chain is built from TRBV5-6 and TRBJ2-7, with D tentatively TRBD1 (5 bases). CDR1 and CDR2 from the germline V gene are SGHDT and YYEEEE. This CDR3 is 13 amino acids long. Trimming stripped 3 bases from V and 6 bases from J, with 13 bases between. CDR3 amino acids: CASSSPPGLEQYF. As DNA, the CDR3 is TGTGCCAGCAGCTCCCCTCCAGGGCTCGAGCAGTACTTC.

The chain combines TRBV11-3 with TRBJ2-7; TRBD1 might be the D (5 bases). V was pared by 1 base and J by 1 base, with 8 bases between. There are 14 residues in the CDR3. CDR1 and CDR2 from the germline V gene are SGHNT and YENEEA. DNA of the CDR3: TGTGCCAGCAGCTTAGGGGGCGGTTCCTACGAGCAGTACTTC. Encoded protein: CASSLGGGSYEQYF.

This chain connects TRBV6-1 to TRBJ1-3; 7 positions agree with TRBD1. Losses at the gene ends were 4 bases for V and 1 base for J; bases not matched to a gene: 1. Germline V gene sequence: CDR1 MNHNS, CDR2 SASEGT. This CDR3 is built from 14 residues. Written as DNA, the CDR3 is TGTGCCAGCAGTGCGACAGGGTCTGGAAACACCATATATTTT. The encoded protein is CASSATGSGNTIYF.

The chain uses TRBV27 and TRBJ2-3; 8 nucleotides align to TRBD2. CDR1 MNHEY and CDR2 SMNVEV come from the germline V gene (reference sequence). CDR3 length equals 17 residues. With 5 bases clipped from V and 1 base from J, the junction kept 11 bases outside the gene matches. CDR3 in DNA: TGTGCCAGCAGTCCATCGGGGGGGTGGGGACGCACAGATACGCAGTATTTT. Encoded protein: CASSPSGGWGRTDTQYF.

This chain connects TRBV30 to TRBJ1-5; TRBD1 might be the D (5 bases). The CDR3 totals 14 residues. The germline V and J ends were trimmed by 0 bases and 4 bases, with 10 bases remaining between them. Germline V lookup: CDR1 GTSNPN, CDR2 SVGIG (reference sequence). The CDR3 loop is CAWSVPAGNQPQHF. DNA of the CDR3: TGTGCCTGGAGTGTACCGGCAGGGAATCAGCCCCAGCATTTT. The full variable domain, rest sourced from reference TRBV30 and TRBJ1-5, is SQTIHQWPATLVQPVGSPLSLECTVEGTSNPNLYWYRQAAGRGLQLLFYSVGIGQISSEVPQNLSASRPQDRQFILSSKKLLLSDSGFYLCAWSVPAGNQPQHFGDGTRLSIL.

This chain links TRBV5-4 with TRBJ2-2, with a possible D match to TRBD2 (6 bases). The V end was cut by 0 bases, the J end by 7 bases, with 10 bases between. CDR1 is SGHNT and CDR2 is YYREEE in the germline V gene (reference sequence). The CDR3 extends over 14 amino acids. CDR3 residues: CASSLVRERGELFF. CDR3 in DNA: TGTGCCAGCAGCTTGGTCCGGGAGCGCGGGGAGCTGTTTTTT.

The chain carries TRBV6-6 and TRBJ2-7, with 9 bases fitting TRBD1. There are 15 residues in the CDR3. The V gene end was trimmed by 6 bases and the J gene end by 5 bases; junction bases not matched to a gene: 11. Germline values: CDR1 MNHNY, CDR2 SVGAGI (reference sequence). The CDR3 loop is CASRRYRGLFDEQYF. In DNA form, the CDR3 reads TGTGCCAGCAGGCGATACAGGGGGCTCTTTGACGAGCAGTACTTC.

The rearrangement joins TRBV14 to TRBJ2-6; D gene ambiguous. Germline V gene sequence: CDR1 SGHDN, CDR2 FVKESK. With 3 bases removed from V and 2 bases from J, the gap between germline ends came to 8 bases. The CDR3 runs to 15 residues. The CDR3 spells CASSHRVAGANVLTF. The CDR3 coding sequence is TGTGCCAGCAGCCACCGGGTCGCTGGGGCCAACGTCCTGACTTTC.

V is TRBV7-9 and J is TRBJ2-3, with 7 bases lining up with TRBD2. The trim removed 5 bases at V and 0 bases at J, leaving 14 bases unmatched. CDR1 and CDR2 from the germline V gene are SEHNR and FQNEAQ (reference sequence). The CDR3 is 18 amino acids. In DNA form, the CDR3 reads TGTGCCAGCAGCCCACCATTCCCGAGACTAGCAAGCACAGATACGCAGTATTTT. Its protein product is CASSPPFPRLASTDTQYF.

CDR3 protein: CAISEGGGASDTQYF. In DNA, the CDR3 is TGTGCCATCAGTGAGGGAGGGGGGGCGTCTGATACGCAGTATTTT. The genes are TRBV10-3 and TRBJ2-3; tentative D call: TRBD2 (7 bases). The CDR3 is 15 amino acids. V dropped 2 bases and J dropped 6 bases, with 15 bases sitting between them. Germline assignment: CDR1 ENHRY and CDR2 SYGVKD.

The genes are TRBV2 and TRBJ2-2; 7 bases line up with TRBD1. With V trimmed by 2 bases and J by 0 bases, 0 bases remained unmatched. This CDR3 is 15 amino acids long. Per the germline V gene, CDR1 is SNHLY and CDR2 is FYNNEI. The CDR3 sequence is CASSEQGANTGELFF. DNA for the CDR3: TGTGCCAGCAGTGAACAGGGGGCGAACACCGGGGAGCTGTTTTTT.

The chain combines TRBV4-1 with TRBJ2-2, with 12 bases aligning to TRBD2. CDR1 MGHRA and CDR2 YSYEKL come from the germline V gene. The trim removed 1 base at V and 7 bases at J, leaving 7 bases unmatched. The CDR3 loop spans 17 amino acids. The CDR3 is CASSQGLAGGPYGELFF. CDR3 DNA sequence: TGCGCCAGCAGCCAAGGGCTAGCGGGGGGGCCTTACGGGGAGCTGTTTTTT.

CDR3: CASSRRGTEAFF. CDR3 coding DNA: TGTGCCAGCAGCCGGCGGGGGACAGAAGCTTTCTTT. The chain links TRBV7-2 to TRBJ1-1, with a weak D call TRBD1 (6 bases). The germline CDR1 and CDR2 sequences are SGHTA and FQGNSA. The CDR3 runs 12 residues. V was clipped by 5 bases and J by 8 bases, with 12 bases between them.

The table lists this clone with a few counts. The chain is built from TRBV25-1 and TRBJ2-2, with TRBD2 as a possible D gene (5 bases). The V gene's germline CDR1 is MGHDK and CDR2 SYGVNS. CDR3 size: 13 residues. V lost 3 bases and J 3 bases, leaving 5 bases between the germline ends. Here the CDR3 reads CASSEGDTGELFF. CDR3 nucleotides: TGTGCCAGCAGTGAGGGAGACACCGGGGAGCTGTTTTTT.